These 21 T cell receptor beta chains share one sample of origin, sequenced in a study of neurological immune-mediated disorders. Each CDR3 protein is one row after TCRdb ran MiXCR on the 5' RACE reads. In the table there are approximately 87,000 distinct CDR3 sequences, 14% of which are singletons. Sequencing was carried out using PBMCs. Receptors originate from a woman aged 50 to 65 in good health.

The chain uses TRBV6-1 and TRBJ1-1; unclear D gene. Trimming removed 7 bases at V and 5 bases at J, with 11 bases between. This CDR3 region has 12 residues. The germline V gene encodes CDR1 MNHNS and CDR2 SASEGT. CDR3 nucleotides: TGTGCCAGCATCGCGATCGGGACTGAAGCTTTCTTT. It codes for CASIAIGTEAFF.

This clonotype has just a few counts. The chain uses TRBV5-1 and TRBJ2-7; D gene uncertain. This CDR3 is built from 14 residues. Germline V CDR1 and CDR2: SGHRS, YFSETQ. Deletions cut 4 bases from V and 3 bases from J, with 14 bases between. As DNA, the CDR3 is TGCGCCAGCAGCCCCACCCCGACATTCTACGAGCAGTACTTC. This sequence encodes CASSPTPTFYEQYF.

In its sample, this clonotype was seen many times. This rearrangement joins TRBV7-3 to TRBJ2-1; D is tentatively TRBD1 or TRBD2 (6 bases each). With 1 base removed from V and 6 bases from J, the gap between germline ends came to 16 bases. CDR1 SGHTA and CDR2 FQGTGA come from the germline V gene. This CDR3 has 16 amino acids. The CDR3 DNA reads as TGTGCCAGCAGCTTAAAGGGGGGAGCCGGGGGCAATGAGCAGTTCTTC. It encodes CASSLKGGAGGNEQFF.

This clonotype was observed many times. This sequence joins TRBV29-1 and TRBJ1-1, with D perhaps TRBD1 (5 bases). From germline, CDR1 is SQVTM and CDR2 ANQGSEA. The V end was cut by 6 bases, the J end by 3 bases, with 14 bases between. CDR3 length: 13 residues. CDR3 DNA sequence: TGCAGCGTGTGCTACAGGCGGGACACTGAAGCTTTCTTT. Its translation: CSVCYRRDTEAFF.

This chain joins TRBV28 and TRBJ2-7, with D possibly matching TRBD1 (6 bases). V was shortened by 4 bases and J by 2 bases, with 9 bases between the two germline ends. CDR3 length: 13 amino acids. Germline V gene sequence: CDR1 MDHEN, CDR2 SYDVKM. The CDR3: CASSWTAPYEQYF. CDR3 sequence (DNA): TGTGCCAGCAGTTGGACAGCTCCCTACGAGCAGTACTTC.

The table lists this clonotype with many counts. CDR3 sequence (DNA): TGCGCCAGCAGCTCCGCCCCCAGCAATGAGCAGTTCTTC. It codes for CASSSAPSNEQFF. This sequence joins TRBV5-1 and TRBJ2-1; D ambiguous. The CDR3 totals 13 residues. Trimming took 3 bases from V and 6 from J, leaving 10 bases between them. Germline V gives CDR1 SGHRS, CDR2 YFSETQ.

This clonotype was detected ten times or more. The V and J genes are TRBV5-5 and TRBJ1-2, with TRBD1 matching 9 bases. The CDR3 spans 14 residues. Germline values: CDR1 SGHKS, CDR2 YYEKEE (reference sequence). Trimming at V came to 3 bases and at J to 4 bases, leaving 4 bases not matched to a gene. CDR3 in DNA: TGTGCCAGCAGCTGGACGGGACAGGGCTATGGCTACACCTTC. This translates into CASSWTGQGYGYTF.

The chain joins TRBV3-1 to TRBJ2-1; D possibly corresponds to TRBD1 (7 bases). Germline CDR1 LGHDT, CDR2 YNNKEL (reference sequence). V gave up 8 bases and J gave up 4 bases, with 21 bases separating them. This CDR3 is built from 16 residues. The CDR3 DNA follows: TGTGCCAGCTTACCATCAGGGGGGAGAACTTACAATGAGCAGTTCTTC. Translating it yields CASLPSGGRTYNEQFF.

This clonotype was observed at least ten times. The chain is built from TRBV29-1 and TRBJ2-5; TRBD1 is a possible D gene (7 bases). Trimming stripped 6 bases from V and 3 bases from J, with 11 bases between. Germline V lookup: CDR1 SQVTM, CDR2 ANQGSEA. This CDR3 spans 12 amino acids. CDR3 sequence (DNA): TGCAGCGTGGAGGGACAGAAAGAGACCCAGTACTTC. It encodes CSVEGQKETQYF.

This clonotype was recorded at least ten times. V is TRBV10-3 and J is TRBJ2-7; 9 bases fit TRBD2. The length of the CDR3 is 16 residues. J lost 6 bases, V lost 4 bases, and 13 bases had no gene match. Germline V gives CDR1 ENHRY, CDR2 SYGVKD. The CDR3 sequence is CAISGPSGIPTGEQYF. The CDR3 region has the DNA TGTGCCATCAGTGGCCCTAGCGGGATCCCCACGGGCGAGCAGTACTTC.

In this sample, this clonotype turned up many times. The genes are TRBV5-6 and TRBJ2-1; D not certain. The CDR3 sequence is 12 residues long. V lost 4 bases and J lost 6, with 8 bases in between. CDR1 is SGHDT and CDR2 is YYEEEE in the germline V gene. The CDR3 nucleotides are TGTGCCAGCAGCCATACTTTCAATGAGCAGTTCTTC. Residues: CASSHTFNEQFF. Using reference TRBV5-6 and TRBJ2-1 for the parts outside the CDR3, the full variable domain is DAGVTQSPTHLIKTRGQQVTLRCSPKSGHDTVSWYQQALGQGPQFIFQYYEEEERQRGNFPDRFSGHQFPNYSSELNVNALLLGDSALYLCASSHTFNEQFFGPGTRLTVL.

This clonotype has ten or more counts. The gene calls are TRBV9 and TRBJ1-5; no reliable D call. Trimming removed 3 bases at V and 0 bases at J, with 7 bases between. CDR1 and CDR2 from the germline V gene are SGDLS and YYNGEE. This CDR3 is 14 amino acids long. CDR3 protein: CASSAANSNQPQHF. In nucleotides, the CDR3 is TGTGCCAGCAGCGCCGCCAATAGCAATCAGCCCCAGCATTTT. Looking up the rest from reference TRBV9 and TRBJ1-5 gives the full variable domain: DSGVTQTPKHLITATGQRVTLRCSPRSGDLSVYWYQQSLDQGLQFLIQYYNGEERAKGNILERFSAQQFPDLHSELNLSSLELGDSALYFCASSAANSNQPQHFGDGTRLSIL.

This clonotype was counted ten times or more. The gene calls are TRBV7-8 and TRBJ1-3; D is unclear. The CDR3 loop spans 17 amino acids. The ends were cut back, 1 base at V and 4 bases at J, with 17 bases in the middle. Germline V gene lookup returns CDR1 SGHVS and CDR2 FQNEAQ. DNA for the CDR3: TGTGCCAGCAGCTTAGTTATGGTTCGGGCCACGGGAAACACCATATATTTT. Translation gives CASSLVMVRATGNTIYF.

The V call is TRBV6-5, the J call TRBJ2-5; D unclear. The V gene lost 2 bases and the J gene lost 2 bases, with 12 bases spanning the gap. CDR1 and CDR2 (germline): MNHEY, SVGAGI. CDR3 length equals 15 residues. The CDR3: CASSYRTAPQETQYF. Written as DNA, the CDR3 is TGTGCCAGCAGTTACCGGACCGCACCACAAGAGACCCAGTACTTC.

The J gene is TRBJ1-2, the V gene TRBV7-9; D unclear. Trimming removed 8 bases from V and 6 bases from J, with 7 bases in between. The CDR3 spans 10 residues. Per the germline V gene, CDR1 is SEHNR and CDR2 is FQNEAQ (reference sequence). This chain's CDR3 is CASSGNGYTF. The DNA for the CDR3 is TGTGCCAGCTCTGGCAATGGCTACACCTTC.

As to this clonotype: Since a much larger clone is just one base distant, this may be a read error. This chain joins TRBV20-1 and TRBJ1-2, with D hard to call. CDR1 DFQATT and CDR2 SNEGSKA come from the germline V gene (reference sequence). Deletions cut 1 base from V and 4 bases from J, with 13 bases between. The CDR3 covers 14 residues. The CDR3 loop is CSARADLQAYGYTF. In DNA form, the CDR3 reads TGCAGTGCTAGAGCAGATTTACAAGCCTATGGCTACACCTTC.

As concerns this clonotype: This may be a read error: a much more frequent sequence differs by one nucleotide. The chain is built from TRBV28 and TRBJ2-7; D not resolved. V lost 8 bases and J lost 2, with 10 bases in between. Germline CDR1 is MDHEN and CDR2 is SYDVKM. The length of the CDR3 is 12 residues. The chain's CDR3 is CASVTVTYEQYF. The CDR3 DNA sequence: TGTGCCAGCGTTACAGTGACCTACGAGCAGTACTTC.

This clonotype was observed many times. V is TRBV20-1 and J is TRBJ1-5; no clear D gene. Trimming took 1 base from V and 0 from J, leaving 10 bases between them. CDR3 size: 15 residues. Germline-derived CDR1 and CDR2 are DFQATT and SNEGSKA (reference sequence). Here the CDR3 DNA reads TGCAGTGCTAGAGGGAGACTCCATAGCAATCAGCCCCAGCATTTT. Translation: CSARGRLHSNQPQHF.

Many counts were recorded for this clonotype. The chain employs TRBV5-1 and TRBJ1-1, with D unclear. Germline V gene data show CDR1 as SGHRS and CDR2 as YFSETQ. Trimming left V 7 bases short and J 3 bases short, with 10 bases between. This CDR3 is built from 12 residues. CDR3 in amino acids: CASPDWDTEAFF. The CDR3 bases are TGCGCCAGCCCGGATTGGGACACTGAAGCTTTCTTT.

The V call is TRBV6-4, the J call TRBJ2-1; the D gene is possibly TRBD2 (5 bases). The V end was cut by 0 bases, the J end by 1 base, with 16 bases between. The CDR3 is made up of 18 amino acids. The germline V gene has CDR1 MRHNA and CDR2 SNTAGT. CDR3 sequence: CASSDSMTGVGSYNEQFF. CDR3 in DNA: TGTGCCAGCAGTGACTCGATGACCGGGGTTGGATCCTACAATGAGCAGTTCTTC.

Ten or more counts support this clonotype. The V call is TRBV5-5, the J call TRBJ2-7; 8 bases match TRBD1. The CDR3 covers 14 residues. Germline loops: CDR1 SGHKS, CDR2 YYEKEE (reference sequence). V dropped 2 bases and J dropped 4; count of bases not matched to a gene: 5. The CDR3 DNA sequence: TGTGCCAGCAGCTTTGACAGGGGAAGGTACGAGCAGTACTTC. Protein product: CASSFDRGRYEQYF. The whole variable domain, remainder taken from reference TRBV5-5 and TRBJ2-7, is DAGVTQSPTHLIKTRGQQVTLRCSPISGHKSVSWYQQVLGQGPQFIFQYYEKEERGRGNFPDRFSARQFPNYSSELNVNALLLGDSALYLCASSFDRGRYEQYFGPGTRLTVT.